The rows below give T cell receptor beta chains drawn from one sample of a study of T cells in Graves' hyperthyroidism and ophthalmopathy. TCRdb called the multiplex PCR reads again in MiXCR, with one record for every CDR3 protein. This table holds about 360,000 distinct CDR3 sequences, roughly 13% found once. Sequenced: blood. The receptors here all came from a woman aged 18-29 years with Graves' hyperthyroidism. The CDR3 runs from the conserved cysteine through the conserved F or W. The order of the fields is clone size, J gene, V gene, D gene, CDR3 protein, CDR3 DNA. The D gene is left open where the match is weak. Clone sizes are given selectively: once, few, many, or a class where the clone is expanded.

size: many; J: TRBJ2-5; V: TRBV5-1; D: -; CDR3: CASSLVGRQETQYF; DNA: TGCGCCAGCAGCTTGGTCGGGAGACAAGAGACCCAGTACTTC
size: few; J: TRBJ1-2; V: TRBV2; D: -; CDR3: CASSESALGGVEGYTF; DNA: TGTGCCAGCAGTGAATCCGCCCTTGGGGGGGTGGAGGGCTACACCTTC
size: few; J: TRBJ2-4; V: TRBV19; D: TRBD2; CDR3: CASSERRAGDIQYF; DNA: TGTGCCAGTAGTGAGCGGAGGGCGGGGGACATTCAGTACTTC
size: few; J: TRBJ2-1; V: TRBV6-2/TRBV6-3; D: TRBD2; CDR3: CASSLVAGGPDNEQFF; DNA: TGTGCCAGCAGCCTGGTAGCGGGGGGGCCGGACAATGAGCAGTTCTTC
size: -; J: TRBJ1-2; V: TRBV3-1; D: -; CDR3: CASSQGPQEYGYTF; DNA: TGTGCCAGCAGCCAAGGACCCCAGGAATATGGCTACACCTTC
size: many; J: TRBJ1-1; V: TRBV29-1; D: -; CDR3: CSVETRQVNTEAFF; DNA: TGCAGCGTAGAAACTCGACAGGTGAACACTGAAGCTTTCTTT
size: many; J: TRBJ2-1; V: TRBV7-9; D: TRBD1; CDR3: CASSYTGTGGNEQFF; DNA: TGTGCCAGCAGCTATACCGGGACAGGGGGCAATGAGCAGTTCTTC
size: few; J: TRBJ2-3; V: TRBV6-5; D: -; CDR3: CASSFYRVTSTDTQYF; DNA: TGTGCCAGCAGTTTTTACAGGGTCACTAGCACAGATACGCAGTATTTT
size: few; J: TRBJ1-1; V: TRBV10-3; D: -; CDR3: CAISDEKRMNTEAFF; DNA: TGTGCCATCAGTGATGAGAAAAGAATGAACACTGAAGCTTTCTTT
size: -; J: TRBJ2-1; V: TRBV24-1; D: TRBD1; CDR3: CTTSDPDRGEQFF; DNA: TGTACCACCAGTGACCCTGACAGGGGTGAGCAGTTCTTC
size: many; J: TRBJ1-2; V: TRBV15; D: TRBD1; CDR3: CATSRVTGDGYTF; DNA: TGTGCCACCAGCAGAGTAACAGGGGACGGCTACACCTTC
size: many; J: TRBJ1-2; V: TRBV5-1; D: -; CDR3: CASSYGEVYGYTF; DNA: TGCGCCAGCAGCTACGGAGAGGTTTATGGCTACACCTTC
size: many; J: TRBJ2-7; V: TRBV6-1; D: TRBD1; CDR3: CASRIPGQGYYEQYF; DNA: TGTGCCAGCAGGATACCGGGACAGGGATATTACGAGCAGTACTTC
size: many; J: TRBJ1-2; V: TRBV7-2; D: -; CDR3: CASSLAISESYGYTF; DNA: TGTGCCAGCAGCTTAGCGATATCGGAAAGCTATGGCTACACCTTC
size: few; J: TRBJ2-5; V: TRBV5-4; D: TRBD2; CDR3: CASSLGGLAGTIETQYF; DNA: TGTGCCAGCAGCTTGGGAGGACTAGCGGGGACCATCGAGACCCAGTACTTC
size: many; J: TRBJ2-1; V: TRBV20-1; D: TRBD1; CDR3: CSARAQMGQVYNEQFF; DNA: TGCAGTGCTAGAGCCCAAATGGGACAGGTCTACAATGAGCAGTTCTTC
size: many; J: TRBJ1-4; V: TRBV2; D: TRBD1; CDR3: CASSELDRDDEKLFF; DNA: TGTGCCAGCAGTGAACTCGACAGGGACGATGAAAAACTGTTTTTT
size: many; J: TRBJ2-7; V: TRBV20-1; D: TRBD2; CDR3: CSARDPTSGGYEQYF; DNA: TGCAGTGCTAGAGACCCGACTAGCGGGGGCTACGAGCAGTACTTC
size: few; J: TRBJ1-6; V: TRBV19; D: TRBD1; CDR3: CASSPGQGGNSPLHF; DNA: TGTGCCAGTAGTCCTGGACAGGGCGGTAATTCACCCCTCCACTTT
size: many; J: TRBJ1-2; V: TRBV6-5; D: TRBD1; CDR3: CASSYETGGRGYTF; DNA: TGTGCCAGCAGTTACGAGACAGGGGGCAGAGGCTACACCTTC
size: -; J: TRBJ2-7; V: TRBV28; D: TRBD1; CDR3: CASTPRVGTGLYEQYF; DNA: TGTGCCAGCACCCCAAGGGTAGGGACAGGGTTGTACGAGCAGTACTTC
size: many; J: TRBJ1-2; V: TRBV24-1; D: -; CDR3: CATSDLNGDYGYTF; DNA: TGTGCCACCAGTGATCTCAATGGGGACTATGGCTACACCTTC
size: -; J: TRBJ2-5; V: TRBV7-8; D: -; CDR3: CASSPEQGLKETQYF; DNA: TGTGCCAGCAGCCCGGAGCAAGGGTTAAAGGAGACCCAGTACTTC
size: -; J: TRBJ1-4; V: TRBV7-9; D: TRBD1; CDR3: CASSPLGQGPIPNEKLFF; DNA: TGTGCCAGCAGCCCCCTTGGACAGGGGCCAATTCCTAATGAAAAACTGTTTTTT
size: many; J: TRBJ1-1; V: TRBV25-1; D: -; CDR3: CASSPLVGAGYTEAFF; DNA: TGTGCCAGCAGTCCACTGGTTGGAGCGGGTTACACTGAAGCTTTCTTT